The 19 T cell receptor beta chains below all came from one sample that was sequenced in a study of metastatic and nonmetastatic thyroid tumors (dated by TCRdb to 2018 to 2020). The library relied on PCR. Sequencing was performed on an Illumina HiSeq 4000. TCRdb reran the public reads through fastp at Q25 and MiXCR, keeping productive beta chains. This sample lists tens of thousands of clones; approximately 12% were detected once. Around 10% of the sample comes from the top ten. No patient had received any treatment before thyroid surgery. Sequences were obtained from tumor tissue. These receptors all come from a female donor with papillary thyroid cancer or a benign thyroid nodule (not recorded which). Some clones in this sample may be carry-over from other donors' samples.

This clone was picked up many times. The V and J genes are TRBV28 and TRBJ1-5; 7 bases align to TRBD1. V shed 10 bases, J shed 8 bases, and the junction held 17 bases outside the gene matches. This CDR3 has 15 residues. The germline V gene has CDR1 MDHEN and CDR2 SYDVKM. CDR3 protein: CAIQPRQGLTEPQHF. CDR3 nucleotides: TGTGCCATCCAGCCCCGACAGGGCTTGACCGAGCCCCAGCATTTT.

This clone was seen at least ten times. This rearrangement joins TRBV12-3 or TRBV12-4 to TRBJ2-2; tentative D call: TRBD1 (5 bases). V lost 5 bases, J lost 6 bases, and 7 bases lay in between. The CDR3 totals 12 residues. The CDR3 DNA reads TGTGCCAGCAGTCCGACAGCCGGGGAGCTGTTTTTT. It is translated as CASSPTAGELFF.

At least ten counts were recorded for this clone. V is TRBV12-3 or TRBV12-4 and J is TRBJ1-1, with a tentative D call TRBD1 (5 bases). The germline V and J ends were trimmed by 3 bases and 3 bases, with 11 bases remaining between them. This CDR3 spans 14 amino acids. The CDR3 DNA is TGTGCCAGCAGTTTGGGGGGGTCCTACACTGAAGCTTTCTTT. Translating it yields CASSLGGSYTEAFF.

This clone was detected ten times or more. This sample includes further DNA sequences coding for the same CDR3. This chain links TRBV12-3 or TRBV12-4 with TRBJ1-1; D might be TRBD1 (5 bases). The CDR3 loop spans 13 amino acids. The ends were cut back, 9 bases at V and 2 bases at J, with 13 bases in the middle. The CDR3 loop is CASSPRDNTEAFF. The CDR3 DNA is TGTGCCAGTAGTCCCCGGGACAACACTGAAGCTTTCTTT.

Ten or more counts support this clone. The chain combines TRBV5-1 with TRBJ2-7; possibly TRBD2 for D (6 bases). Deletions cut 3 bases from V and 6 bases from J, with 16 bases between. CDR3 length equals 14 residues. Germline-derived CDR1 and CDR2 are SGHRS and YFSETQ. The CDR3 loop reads CASSWRDPGSEQYF. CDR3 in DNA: TGCGCCAGCAGCTGGAGGGACCCCGGATCCGAGCAGTACTTC. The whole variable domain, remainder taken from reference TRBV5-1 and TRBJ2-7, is KAGVTQTPRYLIKTRGQQVTLSCSPISGHRSVSWYQQTPGQGLQFLFEYFSETQRNKGNFPGRFSGRQFSNSRSEMNVSTLELGDSALYLCASSWRDPGSEQYFGPGTRLTVT.

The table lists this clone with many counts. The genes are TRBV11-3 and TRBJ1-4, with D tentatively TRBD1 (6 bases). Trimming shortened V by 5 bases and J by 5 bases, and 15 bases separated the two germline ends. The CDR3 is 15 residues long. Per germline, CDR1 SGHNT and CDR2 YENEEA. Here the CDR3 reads CASSPKGHQNEKLFF. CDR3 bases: TGTGCCAGCAGCCCTAAGGGACACCAGAATGAAAAACTGTTTTTT.

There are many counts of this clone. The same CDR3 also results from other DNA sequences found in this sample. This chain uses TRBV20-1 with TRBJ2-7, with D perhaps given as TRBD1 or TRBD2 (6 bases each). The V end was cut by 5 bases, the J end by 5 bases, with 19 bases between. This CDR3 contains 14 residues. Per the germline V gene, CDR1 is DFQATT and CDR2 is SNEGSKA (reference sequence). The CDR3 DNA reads TGCAGTGCTGGGGGGCCAACAGGGAACCACGAGCAGTACTTC. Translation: CSAGGPTGNHEQYF.

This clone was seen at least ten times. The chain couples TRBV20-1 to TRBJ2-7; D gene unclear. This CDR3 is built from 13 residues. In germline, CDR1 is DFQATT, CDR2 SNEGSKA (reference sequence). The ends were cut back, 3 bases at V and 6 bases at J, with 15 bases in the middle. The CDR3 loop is CSASPRVLSEQYF. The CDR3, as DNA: TGCAGTGCTAGCCCTAGGGTACTGTCCGAGCAGTACTTC.

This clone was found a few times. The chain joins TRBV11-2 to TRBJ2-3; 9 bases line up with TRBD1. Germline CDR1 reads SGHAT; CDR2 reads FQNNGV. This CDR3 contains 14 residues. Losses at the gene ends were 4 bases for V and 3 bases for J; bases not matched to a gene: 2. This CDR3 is CASSSGQGTDTQYF. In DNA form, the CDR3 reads TGTGCCAGCAGCTCCGGACAGGGGACAGATACGCAGTATTTT.

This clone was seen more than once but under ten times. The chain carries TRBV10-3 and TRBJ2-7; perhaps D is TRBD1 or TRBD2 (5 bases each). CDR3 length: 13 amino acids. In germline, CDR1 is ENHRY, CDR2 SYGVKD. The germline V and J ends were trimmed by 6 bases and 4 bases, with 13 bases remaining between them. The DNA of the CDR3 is TGTGCCATCAGCCAGGGAGAGGCGTACGAGCAGTACTTC. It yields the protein CAISQGEAYEQYF.

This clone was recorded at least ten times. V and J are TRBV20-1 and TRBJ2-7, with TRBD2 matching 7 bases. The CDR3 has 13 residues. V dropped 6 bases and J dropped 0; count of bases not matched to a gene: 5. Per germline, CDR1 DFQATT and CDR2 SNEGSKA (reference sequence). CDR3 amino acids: CSAPGRASYEQYF. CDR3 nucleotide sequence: TGCAGTGCCCCGGGGAGGGCCTCCTACGAGCAGTACTTC.

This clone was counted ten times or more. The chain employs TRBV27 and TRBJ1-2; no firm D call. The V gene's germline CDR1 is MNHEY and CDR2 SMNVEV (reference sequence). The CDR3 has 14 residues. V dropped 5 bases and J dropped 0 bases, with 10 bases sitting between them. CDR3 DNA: TGTGCCAGCAGTACTACCACGGCTAACTATGGCTACACCTTC. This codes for CASSTTTANYGYTF.

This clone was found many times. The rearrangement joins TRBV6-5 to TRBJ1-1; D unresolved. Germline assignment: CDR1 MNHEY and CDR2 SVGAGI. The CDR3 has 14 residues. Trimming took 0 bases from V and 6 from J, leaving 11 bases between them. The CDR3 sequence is CASSYSGGLAEAFF. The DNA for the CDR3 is TGTGCCAGCAGTTACTCGGGTGGGTTGGCTGAAGCTTTCTTT.

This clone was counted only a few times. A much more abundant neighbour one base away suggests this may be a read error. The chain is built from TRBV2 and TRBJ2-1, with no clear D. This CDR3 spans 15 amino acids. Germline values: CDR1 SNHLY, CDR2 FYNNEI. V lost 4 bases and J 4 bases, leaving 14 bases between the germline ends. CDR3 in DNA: TGTGCCAGCAGTGTCCTGGCATCTGGGTACAATGAGCAGTTCTTC. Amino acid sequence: CASSVLASGYNEQFF.

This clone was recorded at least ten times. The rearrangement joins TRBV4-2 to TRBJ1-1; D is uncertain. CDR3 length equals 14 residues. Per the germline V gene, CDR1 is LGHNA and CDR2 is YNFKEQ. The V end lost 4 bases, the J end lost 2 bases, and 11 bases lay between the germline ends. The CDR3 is CASSPITVNTEAFF. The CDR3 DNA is TGTGCCAGCAGCCCTATTACGGTAAACACTGAAGCTTTCTTT.

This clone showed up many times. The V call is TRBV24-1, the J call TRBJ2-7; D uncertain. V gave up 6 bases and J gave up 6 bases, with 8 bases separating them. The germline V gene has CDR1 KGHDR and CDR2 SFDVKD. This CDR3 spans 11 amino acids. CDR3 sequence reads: CATSFLGEQYF. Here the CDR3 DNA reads TGTGCCACCAGTTTCTTGGGCGAGCAGTACTTC.

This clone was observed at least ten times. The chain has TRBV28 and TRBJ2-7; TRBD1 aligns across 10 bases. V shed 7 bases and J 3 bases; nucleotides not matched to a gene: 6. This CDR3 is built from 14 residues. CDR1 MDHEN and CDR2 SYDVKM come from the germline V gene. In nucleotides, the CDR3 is TGTGCCAGCAATACCGGGACAGGGGTCTACGAGCAGTACTTC. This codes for CASNTGTGVYEQYF.

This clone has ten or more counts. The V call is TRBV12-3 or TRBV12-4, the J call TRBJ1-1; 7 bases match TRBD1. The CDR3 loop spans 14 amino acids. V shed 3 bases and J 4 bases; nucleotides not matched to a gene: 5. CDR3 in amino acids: CASSFSTGITEAFF. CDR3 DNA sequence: TGTGCCAGCAGTTTCTCGACAGGGATCACTGAAGCTTTCTTT.

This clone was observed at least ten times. The CDR3: CSARDGARTENTEAFF. The DNA for the CDR3 is TGCAGTGCTAGAGATGGGGCAAGGACGGAGAACACTGAAGCTTTCTTT. The V and J genes are TRBV20-1 and TRBJ1-1, with D perhaps TRBD1 (5 bases). Trimming took 0 bases from V and 1 from J, leaving 15 bases between them. Germline CDR1 and CDR2: DFQATT and SNEGSKA (reference sequence). The CDR3 has 16 residues.